The following is a T cell receptor beta chain sequence with its context. The antigen this receptor binds is unknown. It has no much larger one-base neighbor in the sample; base qualities were not kept. The method behind the library was RT-PCR. The sequencing machine was an Illumina MiSeq. The raw public data were reprocessed by TCRdb itself: fastp quality trimming at Q25, MiXCR clonotype calling, in-frame beta chains only. Rows are combined by CDR3 protein, so each entry shows the most common genes and DNA. The sample includes 650,000 to 800,000 distinct CDR3 sequences, with about 14% observed a single time. About 3.6% of the sample is taken by the ten largest. From the cysteine through the phenylalanine, the CDR3 covers 15 amino acids. Here the CDR3 DNA is all that survives: 45 bases in frame from base 1. Trimming leaves V shorter by 4 bases and J shorter by 7 bases, with the junction holding 11 bases beyond the gene matches. The germline V gene supplies CDR1 SGHRS and CDR2 YFSETQ.

The entry originates in a study (dated by TCRdb to the mid-2010s). The chain employs TRBV5-1 and TRBJ2-1, and TRBD2 matches 7 of the central bases. The TCR sequence derives from a female donor in good health, serving as a healthy control. Sequenced: memory CD4+ T cells from blood. CDR3 region: CASSTRDPRGNEQFF. Read as DNA, the sequence is TGCGCCAGCAGCACCCGGGACCCGCGGGGGAATGAGCAGTTCTTC.